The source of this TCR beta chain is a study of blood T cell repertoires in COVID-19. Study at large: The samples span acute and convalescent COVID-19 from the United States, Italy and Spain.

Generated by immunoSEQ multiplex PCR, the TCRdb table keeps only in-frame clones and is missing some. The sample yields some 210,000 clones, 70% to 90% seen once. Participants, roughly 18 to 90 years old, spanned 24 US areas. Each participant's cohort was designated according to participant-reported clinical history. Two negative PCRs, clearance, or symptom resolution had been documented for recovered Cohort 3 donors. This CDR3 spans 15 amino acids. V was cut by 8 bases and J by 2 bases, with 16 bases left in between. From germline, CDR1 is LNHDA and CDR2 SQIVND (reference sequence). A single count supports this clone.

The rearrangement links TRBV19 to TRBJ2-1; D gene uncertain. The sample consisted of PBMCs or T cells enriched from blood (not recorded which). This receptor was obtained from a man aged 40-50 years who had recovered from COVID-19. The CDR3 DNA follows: TGTGCCAGTGAATCCCTCCTTGGCACCTACAATGAGCAGTTCTTC. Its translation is CASESLLGTYNEQFF.